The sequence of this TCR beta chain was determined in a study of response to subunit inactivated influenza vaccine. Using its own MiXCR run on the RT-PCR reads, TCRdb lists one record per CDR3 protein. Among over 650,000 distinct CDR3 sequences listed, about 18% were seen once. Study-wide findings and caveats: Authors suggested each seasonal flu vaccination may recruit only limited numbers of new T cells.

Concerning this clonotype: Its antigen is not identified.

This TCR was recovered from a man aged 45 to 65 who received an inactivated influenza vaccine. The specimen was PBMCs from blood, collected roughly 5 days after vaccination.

The CDR3 spells CASSMASGRADEQFF. CDR3 coding DNA: TGTGCCAGCAGCATGGCTAGCGGGAGGGCCGATGAGCAGTTCTTC. The gene calls are TRBV7-2 and TRBJ2-1; 12 bases are a match to TRBD2. The CDR3 consists of 15 residues. CDR1 and CDR2 (germline): SGHTA, FQGNSA. The junction had 7 bases not matched to a gene; V was cut back by 5 bases and J by 8 bases.